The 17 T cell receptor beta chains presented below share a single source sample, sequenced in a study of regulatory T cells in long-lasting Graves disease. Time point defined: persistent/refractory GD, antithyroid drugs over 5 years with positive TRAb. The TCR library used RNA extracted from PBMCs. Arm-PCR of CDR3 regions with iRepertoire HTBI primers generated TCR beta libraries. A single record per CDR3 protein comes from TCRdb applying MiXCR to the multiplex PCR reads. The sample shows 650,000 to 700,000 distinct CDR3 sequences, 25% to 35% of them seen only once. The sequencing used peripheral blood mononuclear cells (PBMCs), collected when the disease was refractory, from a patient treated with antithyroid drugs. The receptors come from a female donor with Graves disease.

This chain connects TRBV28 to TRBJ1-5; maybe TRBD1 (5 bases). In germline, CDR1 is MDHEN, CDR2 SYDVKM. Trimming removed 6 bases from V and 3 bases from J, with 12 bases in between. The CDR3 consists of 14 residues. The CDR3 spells CASRGEKNNQPQHF. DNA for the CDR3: TGTGCCAGCAGGGGGGAAAAGAACAATCAGCCCCAGCATTTT.

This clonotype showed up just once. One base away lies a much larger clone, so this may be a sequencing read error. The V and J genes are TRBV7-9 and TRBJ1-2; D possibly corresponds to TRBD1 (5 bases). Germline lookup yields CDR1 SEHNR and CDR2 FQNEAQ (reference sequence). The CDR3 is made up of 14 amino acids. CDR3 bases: TGTGTCAGCAGCCGGGACCGAACCTGGGGTGGCTACACCTTC. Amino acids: CVSSRDRTWGGYTF. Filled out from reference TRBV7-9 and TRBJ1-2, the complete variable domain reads DTGVSQNPRHKITKRGQNVTFRCDPISEHNRLYWYRQTLGQGPEFLTYFQNEAQLEKSRLLSDRFSAERPKGSFSTLEIQRTEQGDSAMYLCVSSRDRTWGGYTFGSGTRLTVV.

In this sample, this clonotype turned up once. CDR3 sequence reads: CAISEAAWGVAGELFF. As DNA, the CDR3 is TGTGCCATCAGTGAGGCCGCGTGGGGGGTCGCCGGGGAGCTGTTTTTT. The chain carries TRBV10-3 and TRBJ2-2, with D perhaps matching TRBD2 (6 bases). This CDR3 contains 16 residues. Deletions cut 2 bases from V and 6 bases from J, with 16 bases between. Germline-derived CDR1 and CDR2 are ENHRY and SYGVKD.

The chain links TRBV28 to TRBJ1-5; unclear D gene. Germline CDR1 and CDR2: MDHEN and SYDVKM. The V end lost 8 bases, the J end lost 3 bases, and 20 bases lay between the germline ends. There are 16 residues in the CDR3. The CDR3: CASAGAVGFVNQPQHF. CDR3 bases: TGTGCCAGCGCAGGCGCAGTGGGGTTTGTCAATCAGCCCCAGCATTTT.

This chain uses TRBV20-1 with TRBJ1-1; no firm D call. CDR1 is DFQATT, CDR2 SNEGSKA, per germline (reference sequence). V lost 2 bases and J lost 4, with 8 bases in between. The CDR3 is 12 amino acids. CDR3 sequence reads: CSARQDGTEAFF. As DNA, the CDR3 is TGCAGTGCTAGACAGGATGGCACTGAAGCTTTCTTT.

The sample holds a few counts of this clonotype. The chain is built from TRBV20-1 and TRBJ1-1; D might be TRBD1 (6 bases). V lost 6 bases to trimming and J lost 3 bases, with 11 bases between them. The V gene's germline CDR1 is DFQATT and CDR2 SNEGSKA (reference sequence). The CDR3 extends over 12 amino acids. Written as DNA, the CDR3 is TGCAGTGCAACTCGGACAGACACTGAAGCTTTCTTT. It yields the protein CSATRTDTEAFF.

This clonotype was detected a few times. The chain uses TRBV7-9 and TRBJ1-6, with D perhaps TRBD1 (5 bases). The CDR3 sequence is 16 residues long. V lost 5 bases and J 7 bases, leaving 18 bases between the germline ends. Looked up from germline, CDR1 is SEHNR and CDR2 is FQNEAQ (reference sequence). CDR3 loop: CASSTNSGGVNSPLHF. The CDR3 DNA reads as TGTGCCAGCAGCACTAACTCGGGGGGTGTCAATTCACCCCTCCACTTT.

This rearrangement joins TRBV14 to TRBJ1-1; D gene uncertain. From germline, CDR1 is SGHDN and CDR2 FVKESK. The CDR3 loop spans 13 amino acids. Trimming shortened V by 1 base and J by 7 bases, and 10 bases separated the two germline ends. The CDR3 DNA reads TGTGCCAGCAGCCAAGTTTTGCGCGGTGAAGCTTTCTTT. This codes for CASSQVLRGEAFF. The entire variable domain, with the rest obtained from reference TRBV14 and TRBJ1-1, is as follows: EAGVTQFPSHSVIEKGQTVTLRCDPISGHDNLYWYRRVMGKEIKFLLHFVKESKQDESGMPNNRFLAERTGGTYSTLKVQPAELEDSGVYFCASSQVLRGEAFFGQGTRLTVV.

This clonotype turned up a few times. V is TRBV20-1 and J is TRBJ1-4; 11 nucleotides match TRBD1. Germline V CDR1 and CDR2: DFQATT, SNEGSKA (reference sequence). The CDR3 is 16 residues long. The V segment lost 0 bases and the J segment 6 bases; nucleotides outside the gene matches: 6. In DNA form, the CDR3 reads TGCAGTGCTAGAGATGGTTGGACAGGGGGCTATGAAAAACTGTTTTTT. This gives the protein CSARDGWTGGYEKLFF.

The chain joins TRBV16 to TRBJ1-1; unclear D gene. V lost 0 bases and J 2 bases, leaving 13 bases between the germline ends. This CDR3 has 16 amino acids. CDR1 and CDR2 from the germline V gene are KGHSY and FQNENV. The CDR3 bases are TGTGCCAGCAGCCAATCCCAGGAGAAACAAAACACTGAAGCTTTCTTT. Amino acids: CASSQSQEKQNTEAFF.

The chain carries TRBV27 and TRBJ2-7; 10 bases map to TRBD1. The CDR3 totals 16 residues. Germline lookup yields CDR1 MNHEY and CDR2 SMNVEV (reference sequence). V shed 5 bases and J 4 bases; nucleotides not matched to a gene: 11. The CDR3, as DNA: TGTGCCAGCAGTCCAAATCCGGGACAGGGGTCATACGAGCAGTACTTC. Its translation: CASSPNPGQGSYEQYF.

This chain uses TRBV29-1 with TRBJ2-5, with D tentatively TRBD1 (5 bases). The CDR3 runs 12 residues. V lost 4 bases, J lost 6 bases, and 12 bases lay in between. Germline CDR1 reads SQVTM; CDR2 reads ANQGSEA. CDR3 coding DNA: TGCAGCGTTGTGACAGTAGTAAAGACCCAGTACTTC. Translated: CSVVTVVKTQYF.

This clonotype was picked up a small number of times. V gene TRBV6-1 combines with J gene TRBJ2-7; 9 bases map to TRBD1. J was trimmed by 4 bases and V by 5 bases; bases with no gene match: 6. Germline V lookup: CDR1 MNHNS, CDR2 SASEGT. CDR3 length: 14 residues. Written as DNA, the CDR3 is TGTGCCAGCAGTACCCGGGACAGGGTTTACGAGCAGTACTTC. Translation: CASSTRDRVYEQYF.

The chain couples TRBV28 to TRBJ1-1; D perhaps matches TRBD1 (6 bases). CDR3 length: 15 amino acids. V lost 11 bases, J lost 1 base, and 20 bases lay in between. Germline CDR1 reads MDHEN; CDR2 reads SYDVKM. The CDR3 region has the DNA TGTGCCTGGAGTTCTTGGGGGGGACAGAACACTGAAGCTTTCTTT. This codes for CAWSSWGGQNTEAFF.

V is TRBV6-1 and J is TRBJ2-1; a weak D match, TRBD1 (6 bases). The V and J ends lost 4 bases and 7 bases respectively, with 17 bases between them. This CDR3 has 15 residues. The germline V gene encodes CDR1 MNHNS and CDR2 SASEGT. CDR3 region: CASSAPGTYLNEQFF. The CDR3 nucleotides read TGTGCCAGCAGTGCGCCCGGGACATACTTGAATGAGCAGTTCTTC.

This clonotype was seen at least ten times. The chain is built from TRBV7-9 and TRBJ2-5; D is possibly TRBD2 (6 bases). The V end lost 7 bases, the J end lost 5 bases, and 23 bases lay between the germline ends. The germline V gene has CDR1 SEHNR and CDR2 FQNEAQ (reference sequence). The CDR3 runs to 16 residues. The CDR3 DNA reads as TGTGCCAGCACCCTTAGCGGTAGCACCTGGAGGGAGACCCAGTACTTC. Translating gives CASTLSGSTWRETQYF. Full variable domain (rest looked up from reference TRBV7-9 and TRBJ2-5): DTGVSQNPRHKITKRGQNVTFRCDPISEHNRLYWYRQTLGQGPEFLTYFQNEAQLEKSRLLSDRFSAERPKGSFSTLEIQRTEQGDSAMYLCASTLSGSTWRETQYFGPGTRLLVL.

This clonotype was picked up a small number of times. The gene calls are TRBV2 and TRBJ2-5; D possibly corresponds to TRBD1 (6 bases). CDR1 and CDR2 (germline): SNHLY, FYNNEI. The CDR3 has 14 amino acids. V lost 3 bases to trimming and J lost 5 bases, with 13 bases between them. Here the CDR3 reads CASSEGQESETQYF. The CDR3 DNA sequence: TGTGCCAGCAGTGAGGGACAAGAAAGCGAGACCCAGTACTTC.